Listed below are T cell receptor beta chains from one sample, sequenced in a study of neoadjuvant anti-PD-1 for oral cavity cancer. The repertoire was sequenced with immunoSEQ multiplex PCR; TCRdb's copy has only in-frame clones and lacks some. The profile shows about 17,000 clones, just over 65% of them singletons. Sequencing used PBMCs, obtained before nivolumab (anti-PD-1) treatment. The receptors here all came from a person between 40 and 80 years old with oral cavity squamous cell carcinoma. The CDR3 runs from the conserved cysteine through the conserved F or W. Fields, in order: clone size, J gene, D gene, V gene, CDR3 protein, CDR3 DNA. A D gene is named only where the DNA matches it firmly. Not every row has a clone size; where given, it reads once, few, many or a size class.

-	TRBJ2-2	TRBD2	TRBV7-8	CASSPRLAGGPSNTGELFF	TGTGCCAGCAGCCCTAGACTAGCGGGAGGGCCCTCGAACACCGGGGAGCTGTTTTTT
-	TRBJ2-2	TRBD2	TRBV10-1	CASSPQAGGTGELFF	TGCGCCAGCAGTCCTCAGGCGGGAGGCACCGGGGAGCTGTTTTTT
-	TRBJ2-1	-	TRBV5-1	CASSLVAGVSYNEQFF	TGCGCCAGCAGCTTGGTGGCAGGGGTCTCCTACAATGAGCAGTTCTTC
-	TRBJ1-2	-	TRBV10-2	CASSESTHLASAGYGYTF	TGCGCCAGCAGTGAGTCGACCCATTTGGCCTCGGCAGGATATGGCTACACCTTC
-	TRBJ2-2	TRBD2	TRBV9	CASSVEVRGSGRTGELFF	TGTGCCAGCAGCGTAGAGGTCAGGGGTAGCGGGAGGACCGGGGAGCTGTTTTTT
few	TRBJ2-6	-	TRBV10-3	CAIQSAGANVLTF	TGTGCCATTCAAAGCGCTGGGGCCAACGTCCTGACTTTC
-	TRBJ2-5	-	TRBV7-9	CASSLGVAETQYF	TGTGCCAGCAGCTTGGGGGTAGCCGAGACCCAGTACTTC
-	TRBJ2-3	-	TRBV6-5	CASSYALRTDSSPQYF	TGTGCCAGCAGTTACGCCCTGCGAACGGACAGTAGCCCGCAGTATTTT
-	TRBJ2-1	TRBD2	TRBV10-3	CAISESAGAGNEQFF	TGTGCCATCAGTGAGTCGGCGGGAGCCGGTAATGAGCAGTTCTTC
-	TRBJ1-1	-	TRBV11-2	CASSLVGGDTEAFF	TGTGCCAGCAGCTTAGTCGGGGGGGACACTGAAGCTTTCTTT
-	TRBJ1-2	-	TRBV10-2	CASSERGSTNYGYTF	TGCGCCAGCAGTGAGAGAGGCAGCACTAACTATGGCTACACCTTC
-	TRBJ1-3	-	TRBV7-6	CASSLFGGTTGNTIYF	TGTGCCAGCAGCTTATTTGGGGGAACTACTGGAAACACCATATATTTT
-	TRBJ1-5	-	TRBV6-5	CASSPGRASNQPQHF	TGTGCCAGCAGTCCGGGGAGGGCTAGCAATCAGCCCCAGCATTTT
-	TRBJ2-7	-	TRBV30	CAWSTSGYEQYF	TGTGCCTGGAGTACCTCGGGTTACGAGCAGTACTTC
-	TRBJ2-2	-	TRBV30	CARQGGDTGELFF	TGTGCCCGCCAGGGCGGGGATACCGGGGAGCTGTTTTTT
-	TRBJ2-7	-	TRBV10-3	CAISGGSYEQYF	TGTGCCATCAGTGGAGGCTCCTACGAGCAGTACTTC
few	TRBJ2-1	-	TRBV15	CATSSPPGGLAGDEQFF	TGTGCCACCAGCAGCCCACCAGGGGGGCTAGCAGGCGATGAGCAGTTCTTC
-	TRBJ1-1	-	TRBV6-4	CASKIQGGNTEAFF	TGTGCCAGCAAAATACAGGGTGGAAACACTGAAGCTTTCTTT
-	TRBJ1-5	-	TRBV27	CASSLKGWGNQPQHF	TGTGCCAGCAGTTTAAAGGGTTGGGGCAATCAGCCCCAGCATTTT